Below, 25 T cell receptor beta chains from the same sample are listed, as sequenced in a study of neurological immune-mediated disorders. TCRdb reprocessed the 5' RACE reads via MiXCR and lists one record per CDR3 protein. The repertoire holds about 46,000 distinct CDR3 sequences, with under 2% as singletons. The sequenced material came from PBMCs. The source is a woman aged 40 to 50 with multiple sclerosis.

At least ten counts were recorded for this clonotype. The J gene is TRBJ1-5, the V gene TRBV5-1, with 7 nucleotides matching TRBD1. Germline V CDR1 and CDR2: SGHRS, YFSETQ. Losses at the gene ends were 6 bases for V and 6 bases for J; bases not matched to a gene: 6. This CDR3 is built from 13 residues. DNA of the CDR3: TGCGCCAGCACAACACGGGACAGTCAGCCCCAGCATTTT. It translates to CASTTRDSQPQHF.

This clonotype was recorded at least ten times. The chain couples TRBV5-1 to TRBJ2-7; D call uncertain. Germline CDR1 SGHRS, CDR2 YFSETQ. Trimming pared 0 bases from V and 7 bases from J, leaving 11 bases between. This CDR3 has 13 residues. DNA of the CDR3: TGCGCCAGCAGCTTGGAGGCTACGGATGAGCAGTACTTC. Translated: CASSLEATDEQYF.

This clonotype was seen ten or more times. The chain combines TRBV5-6 with TRBJ2-7; 10 nucleotides match TRBD1. Trimming removed 7 bases from V and 3 bases from J; junction bases left unmatched: 7. This CDR3 spans 14 amino acids. CDR1 SGHDT and CDR2 YYEEEE come from the germline V gene. CDR3 amino acids: CASEDRGVDYEQYF. The DNA of the CDR3 is TGTGCCAGCGAGGACAGGGGGGTTGACTACGAGCAGTACTTC.

This clonotype was recorded many times. CDR3 coding DNA: TGTGCCAGCAAGGGCCGGGAGAATTCACCCCTCCACTTT. Translating it yields CASKGRENSPLHF. V and J are TRBV6-5 and TRBJ1-6, with no clear D. The CDR3 is 13 amino acids. V lost 7 bases to trimming and J lost 7 bases, with 11 bases between them. Germline V CDR1 and CDR2: MNHEY, SVGAGI.

The sample holds many counts of this clonotype. The V and J genes are TRBV5-1 and TRBJ2-1; possible D gene TRBD1, 5 bases. The CDR3 sequence is 13 residues long. Germline-derived CDR1 and CDR2 are SGHRS and YFSETQ. Trimming cost V 4 bases and J 8 bases, with 13 bases left between them. CDR3 loop: CASSTGPVDEQFF. The CDR3 nucleotides read TGCGCCAGCAGCACAGGACCCGTCGATGAGCAGTTCTTC.

At least ten counts were recorded for this clonotype. This sequence joins TRBV20-1 and TRBJ2-7; D unclear. Deletions cut 6 bases from V and 0 bases from J, with 21 bases between. Germline V gene sequence: CDR1 DFQATT, CDR2 SNEGSKA (reference sequence). There are 16 residues in the CDR3. DNA of the CDR3: TGCAGTGCCGACGGAACGACGGATGGCCGCTCCTACGAGCAGTACTTC. Protein product: CSADGTTDGRSYEQYF.

This clonotype was found many times. This sequence joins TRBV20-1 and TRBJ2-1; D uncertain. The CDR3 loop spans 10 amino acids. V shed 6 bases and J shed 8 bases, with 8 bases lying between them. The germline CDR1 and CDR2 sequences are DFQATT and SNEGSKA (reference sequence). The CDR3 protein is CSAGWDEQFF. The CDR3, as DNA: TGCAGTGCGGGATGGGATGAGCAGTTCTTC.

V usage is TRBV5-1 and J usage is TRBJ2-1; 14 bases are shared with TRBD2. Looked up from germline, CDR1 is SGHRS and CDR2 is YFSETQ. CDR3 length: 16 amino acids. V lost 3 bases to trimming and J lost 8 bases; unmatched junction nucleotides: 7. This CDR3 is CASSCGLAGGCYEQFF. The CDR3 DNA follows: TGCGCCAGCAGCTGTGGACTAGCGGGGGGTTGCTATGAGCAGTTCTTC.

This clonotype was recorded at least ten times. This chain uses TRBV20-1 with TRBJ1-1, with no clear D. Per the germline V gene, CDR1 is DFQATT and CDR2 is SNEGSKA (reference sequence). The CDR3 spans 13 residues. DNA of the CDR3: TGCAGCGGTTTGCGTGCTATTACGTTTGAAGCTTTCTTT. It yields the protein CSGLRAITFEAFF.

This clonotype has ten or more counts. The CDR3 protein is CASSPDSSGANVLTF. CDR3 nucleotide sequence: TGTGCCAGCAGTCCGGACTCGTCTGGGGCCAACGTCCTGACTTTC. The chain recombines TRBV28 with TRBJ2-6, with a weak D call TRBD2 (5 bases). The CDR3 runs to 15 residues. V lost 5 bases, J lost 1 base, and 9 bases lay in between. Germline V gives CDR1 MDHEN, CDR2 SYDVKM.

This clonotype occurred many times. The rearrangement joins TRBV13 to TRBJ2-2; the D is unclear. CDR3 length: 12 amino acids. V was shortened by 5 bases and J by 5 bases, with 6 bases between the two germline ends. Germline-derived CDR1 and CDR2 are PRHDT and FYEKMQ (reference sequence). CDR3 sequence (DNA): TGTGCCAGCAGCCAGGCAACCGGGGAGCTGTTTTTT. Translated: CASSQATGELFF.

This clonotype came up many times. The chain carries TRBV5-1 and TRBJ2-3; D remains ambiguous. Deletions cut 7 bases from V and 4 bases from J, with 10 bases between. CDR1 is SGHRS and CDR2 is YFSETQ in the germline V gene. The length of the CDR3 is 12 residues. The CDR3 nucleotides read TGCGCCAGCGGCCTATCTGCAGATACGCAGTATTTT. It translates to CASGLSADTQYF.

There are many counts of this clonotype. The V call is TRBV20-1, the J call TRBJ2-7; D is perhaps TRBD2 (7 bases). This CDR3 has 12 residues. CDR1 is DFQATT, CDR2 SNEGSKA, per germline (reference sequence). Trimming shortened V by 4 bases and J by 5 bases, and 12 bases separated the two germline ends. The CDR3: CSANRGANEQYF. The CDR3 DNA follows: TGCAGTGCTAACCGGGGGGCCAACGAGCAGTACTTC.

This clonotype was recorded many times. J is TRBJ2-1 and V is TRBV2; 10 nucleotides match TRBD2. Germline CDR1 SNHLY, CDR2 FYNNEI. This CDR3 is 14 amino acids long. V trimming: 9 bases; J trimming: 8 bases; junction bases outside the gene matches: 10. The CDR3 protein is CASGSGGFFHEQFF. The CDR3 DNA is TGTGCCAGTGGTAGCGGGGGGTTCTTCCATGAGCAGTTCTTC.

This clonotype has a count of ten or more. The rearrangement links TRBV15 to TRBJ1-5; 7 bases are shared with TRBD1. Germline CDR1 and CDR2: LNHNV and YYDKDF (reference sequence). The CDR3 is 15 amino acids. V lost 1 base, J lost 5 bases, and 5 bases stayed unmatched. CDR3 nucleotides: TGTGCCACCAGCAGAGGTACCCAGGGGGATCAGCCCCAGCATTTT. The encoded protein is CATSRGTQGDQPQHF.

This clonotype was observed many times. This chain joins TRBV2 and TRBJ1-2, with a possible D match to TRBD1 (5 bases). The V gene lost 0 bases and the J gene lost 4 bases, with 12 bases spanning the gap. The CDR3 covers 15 residues. Germline assignment: CDR1 SNHLY and CDR2 FYNNEI. Written as DNA, the CDR3 is TGTGCCAGCAGTGAAGCCAGGGCAGGGACCTATGGCTACACCTTC. This codes for CASSEARAGTYGYTF.

This clonotype was seen many times. This chain joins TRBV20-1 and TRBJ2-6; D remains ambiguous. CDR1 and CDR2 (germline): DFQATT, SNEGSKA (reference sequence). The ends were cut back, 5 bases at V and 4 bases at J, with 12 bases in the middle. The CDR3 covers 14 residues. The CDR3 DNA is TGCAGTGCTCCGCACCGTGAGGGGGCCAACGTCCTGACTTTC. Translation: CSAPHREGANVLTF.

This clonotype has at least ten counts. The genes are TRBV3-1 and TRBJ2-2, with D perhaps assigned TRBD1 or TRBD2 (7 bases each). The CDR3 is made up of 16 amino acids. Trimming removed 4 bases at V and 4 bases at J, with 16 bases between. CDR1 and CDR2 (germline): LGHDT, YNNKEL (reference sequence). In nucleotides, the CDR3 is TGTGCCAGCAGCCTACCCTCAGGGGGGGCCACCGGGGAGCTGTTTTTT. Amino acid sequence: CASSLPSGGATGELFF.

This clonotype was seen at least ten times. The chain links TRBV5-1 to TRBJ1-1, with a tentative D call TRBD1 (6 bases). Germline V gene lookup returns CDR1 SGHRS and CDR2 YFSETQ. The CDR3 has 14 residues. V lost 4 bases, J lost 8 bases, and 18 bases lay in between. CDR3 residues: CASSLRRDTAEAFF. The CDR3 DNA sequence: TGCGCCAGCAGCCTGCGCCGGGACACCGCCGAAGCTTTCTTT.

Many counts were recorded for this clonotype. The rearrangement uses TRBV5-8 and TRBJ1-6; a possible D gene is TRBD1 (6 bases). Germline CDR1 is SGHTS and CDR2 is YDEGEE. The CDR3 loop spans 15 amino acids. Trimming left V 6 bases short and J 0 bases short, with 10 bases between. CDR3 region: CASNDRPSYNSPLHF. The CDR3 nucleotides are TGTGCCAGCAACGACAGGCCCTCCTATAATTCACCCCTCCACTTT.

This clonotype occurred many times. This chain connects TRBV7-9 to TRBJ2-5, with a possible D match to TRBD1 (6 bases). Between the trimmed V and J ends, which lost 4 bases and 4 bases, there was a span of 19 bases. The CDR3 spans 16 residues. Germline V gene lookup returns CDR1 SEHNR and CDR2 FQNEAQ (reference sequence). CDR3 coding DNA: TGTGCCAGCAGCTCATACTTAGCAGGGGCCGGAGAGACCCAGTACTTC. This gives the protein CASSSYLAGAGETQYF.

This clonotype was recorded many times. The rearrangement joins TRBV7-2 to TRBJ2-3, with D perhaps TRBD1 (8 bases). The V gene's germline CDR1 is SGHTA and CDR2 FQGNSA. The CDR3 consists of 14 residues. Trimming cost V 5 bases and J 5 bases, with 14 bases left between them. This CDR3 reads CASSLNRGGDTQYF. The CDR3 bases are TGTGCCAGCAGCCTAAACAGGGGGGGAGATACGCAGTATTTT.

This clonotype was seen many times. The rearrangement joins TRBV5-1 to TRBJ2-3, with 7 bases that match TRBD2. The CDR3 contains 13 residues. Germline lookup yields CDR1 SGHRS and CDR2 YFSETQ. The junction had 10 bases not matched to a gene; V was cut back by 7 bases and J by 8 bases. The CDR3 is CASEEERGATQYF. The CDR3, as DNA: TGCGCCAGCGAGGAGGAGCGGGGTGCTACGCAGTATTTT.

This clonotype was counted ten times or more. The rearrangement joins TRBV20-1 to TRBJ1-2; the match to TRBD1 covers 9 bases. Germline values: CDR1 DFQATT, CDR2 SNEGSKA (reference sequence). J was trimmed by 4 bases and V by 6 bases; bases with no gene match: 15. There are 16 residues in the CDR3. CDR3 sequence: CSASKDRGRQSYGYTF. The CDR3 DNA is TGCAGTGCCAGCAAGGACAGGGGACGACAGAGCTATGGCTACACCTTC.

In this sample, this clonotype turned up many times. The chain has TRBV20-1 and TRBJ2-3; TRBD1 matches at 9 bases. From germline, CDR1 is DFQATT and CDR2 SNEGSKA (reference sequence). After removal of 5 bases from V and 0 bases from J, the junction contained 6 bases not matched to a gene. CDR3 length: 15 amino acids. Here the CDR3 reads CSARSGQGSTDTQYF. CDR3 in DNA: TGCAGTGCTCGTTCTGGACAGGGGAGCACAGATACGCAGTATTTT.